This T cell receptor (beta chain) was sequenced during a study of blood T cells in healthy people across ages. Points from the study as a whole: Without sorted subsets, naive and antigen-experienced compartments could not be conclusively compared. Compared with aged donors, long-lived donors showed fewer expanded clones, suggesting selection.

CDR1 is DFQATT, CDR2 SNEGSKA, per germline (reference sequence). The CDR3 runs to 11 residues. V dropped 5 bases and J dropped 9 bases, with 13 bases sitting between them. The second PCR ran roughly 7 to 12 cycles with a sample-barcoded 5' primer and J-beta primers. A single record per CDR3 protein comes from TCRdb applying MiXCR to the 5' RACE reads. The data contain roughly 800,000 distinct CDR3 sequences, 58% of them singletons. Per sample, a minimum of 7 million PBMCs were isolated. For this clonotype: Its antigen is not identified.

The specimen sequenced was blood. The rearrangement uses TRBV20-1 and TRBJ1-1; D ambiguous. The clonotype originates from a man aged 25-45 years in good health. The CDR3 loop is CSAPIAAKAFF. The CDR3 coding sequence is TGCAGTGCTCCCATTGCCGCGAAAGCTTTCTTT.